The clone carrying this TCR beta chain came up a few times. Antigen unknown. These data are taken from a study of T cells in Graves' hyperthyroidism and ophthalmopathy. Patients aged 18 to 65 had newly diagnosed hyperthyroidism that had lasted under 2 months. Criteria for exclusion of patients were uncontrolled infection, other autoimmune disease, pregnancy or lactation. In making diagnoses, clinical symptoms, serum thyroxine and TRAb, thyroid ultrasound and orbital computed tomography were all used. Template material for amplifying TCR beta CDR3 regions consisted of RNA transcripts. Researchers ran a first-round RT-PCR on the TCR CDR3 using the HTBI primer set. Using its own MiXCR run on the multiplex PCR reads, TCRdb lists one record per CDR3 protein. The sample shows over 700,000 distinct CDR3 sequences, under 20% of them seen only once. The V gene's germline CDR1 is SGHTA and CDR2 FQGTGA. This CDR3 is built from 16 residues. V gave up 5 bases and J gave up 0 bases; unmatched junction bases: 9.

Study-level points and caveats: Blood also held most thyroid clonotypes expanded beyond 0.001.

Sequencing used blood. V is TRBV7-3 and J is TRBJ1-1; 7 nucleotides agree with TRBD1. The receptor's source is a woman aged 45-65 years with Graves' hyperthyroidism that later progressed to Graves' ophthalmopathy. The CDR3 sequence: CASSALRQGMNTEAFF. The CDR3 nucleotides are TGTGCCAGCAGCGCCTTAAGACAGGGCATGAACACTGAAGCTTTCTTT.